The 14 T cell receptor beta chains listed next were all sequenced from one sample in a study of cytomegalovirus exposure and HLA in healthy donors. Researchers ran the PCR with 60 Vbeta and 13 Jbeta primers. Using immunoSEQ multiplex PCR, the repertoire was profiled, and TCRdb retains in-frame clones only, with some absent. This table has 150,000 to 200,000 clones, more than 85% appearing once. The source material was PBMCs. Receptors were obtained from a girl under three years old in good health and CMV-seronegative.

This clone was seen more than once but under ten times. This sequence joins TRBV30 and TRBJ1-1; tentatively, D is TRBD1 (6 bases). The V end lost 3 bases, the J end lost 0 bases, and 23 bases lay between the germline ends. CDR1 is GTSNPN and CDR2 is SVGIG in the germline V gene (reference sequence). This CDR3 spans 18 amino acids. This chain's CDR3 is CAWRTRAGVAIMNTEAFF. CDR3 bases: TGTGCCTGGAGAACGCGGGCAGGGGTGGCTATTATGAACACTGAAGCTTTCTTT.

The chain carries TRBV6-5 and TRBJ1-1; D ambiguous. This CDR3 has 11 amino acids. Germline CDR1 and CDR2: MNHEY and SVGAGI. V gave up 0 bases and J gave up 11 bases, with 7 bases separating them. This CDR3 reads CASSYSGGAFF. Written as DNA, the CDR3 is TGTGCCAGCAGTTACTCGGGCGGGGCTTTCTTT.

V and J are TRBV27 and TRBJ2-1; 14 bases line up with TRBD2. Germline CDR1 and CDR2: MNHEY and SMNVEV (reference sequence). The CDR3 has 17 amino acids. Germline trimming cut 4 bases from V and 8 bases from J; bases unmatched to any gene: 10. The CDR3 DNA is TGTGCCAGCAGTTCCCGGGCCACGACTAGCGGGGGGGATGAGCAGTTCTTC. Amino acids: CASSSRATTSGGDEQFF.

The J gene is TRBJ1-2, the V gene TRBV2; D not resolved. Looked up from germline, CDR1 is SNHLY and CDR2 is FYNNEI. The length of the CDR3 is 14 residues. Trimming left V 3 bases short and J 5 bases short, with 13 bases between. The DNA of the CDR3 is TGTGCCAGCAGTGAGATCGGGGAAGGGTATGGCTACACCTTC. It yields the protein CASSEIGEGYGYTF.

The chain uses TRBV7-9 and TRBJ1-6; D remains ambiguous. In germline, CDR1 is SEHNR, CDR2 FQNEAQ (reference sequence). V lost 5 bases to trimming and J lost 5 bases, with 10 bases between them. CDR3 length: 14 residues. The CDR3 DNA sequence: TGTGCCAGCAGCCCAGACACCCATAATTCACCCCTCCACTTT. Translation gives CASSPDTHNSPLHF.

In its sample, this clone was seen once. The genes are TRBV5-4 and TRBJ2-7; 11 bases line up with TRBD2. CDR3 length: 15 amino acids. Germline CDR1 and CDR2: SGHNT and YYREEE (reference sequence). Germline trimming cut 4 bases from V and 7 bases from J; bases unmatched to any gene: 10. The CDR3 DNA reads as TGTGCCAGCAGCCAATTAGCGGGAGGGCTGATTGAGCAGTACTTC. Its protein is CASSQLAGGLIEQYF.

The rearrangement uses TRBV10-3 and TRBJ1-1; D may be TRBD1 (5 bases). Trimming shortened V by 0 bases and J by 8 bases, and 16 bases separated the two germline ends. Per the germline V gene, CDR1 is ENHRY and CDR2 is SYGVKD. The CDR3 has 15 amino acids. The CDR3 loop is CAISESVGRDCEAFF. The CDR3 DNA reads TGTGCCATCAGTGAGTCGGTTGGCAGGGACTGCGAAGCTTTCTTT.

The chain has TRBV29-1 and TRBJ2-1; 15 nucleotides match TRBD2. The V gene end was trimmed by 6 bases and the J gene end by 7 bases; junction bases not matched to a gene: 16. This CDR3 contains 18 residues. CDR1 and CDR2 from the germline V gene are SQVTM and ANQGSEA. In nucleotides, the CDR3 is TGCAGCGTACAATGGAGGACCGGGACTAGCGGGAGGATTAATGAGCAGTTCTTC. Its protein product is CSVQWRTGTSGRINEQFF.

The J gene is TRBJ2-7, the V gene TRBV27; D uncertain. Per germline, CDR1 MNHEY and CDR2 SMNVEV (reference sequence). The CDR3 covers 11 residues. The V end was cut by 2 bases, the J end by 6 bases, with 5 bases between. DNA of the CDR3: TGTGCCAGCAGTTTAGGCCTCGAGCAGTACTTC. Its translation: CASSLGLEQYF.

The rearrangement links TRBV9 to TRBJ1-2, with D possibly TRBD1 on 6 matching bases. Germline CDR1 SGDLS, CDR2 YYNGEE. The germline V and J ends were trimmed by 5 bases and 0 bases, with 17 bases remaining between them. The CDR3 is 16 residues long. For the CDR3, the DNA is TGTGCCAGCAGTTCAGGCGGACAGTATACTAACTATGGCTACACCTTC. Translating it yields CASSSGGQYTNYGYTF.

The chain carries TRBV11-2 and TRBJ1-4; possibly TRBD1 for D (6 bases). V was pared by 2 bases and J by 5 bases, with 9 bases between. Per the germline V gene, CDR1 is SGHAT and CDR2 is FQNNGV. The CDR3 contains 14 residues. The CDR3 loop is CASSLTQGNEKLFF. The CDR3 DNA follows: TGTGCCAGCAGCTTAACACAGGGAAATGAAAAACTGTTTTTT.

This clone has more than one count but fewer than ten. The CDR3 nucleotides are TGTGCCAGCAGTTACCAGGTCACCGCCAGCACAGATACGCAGTATTTT. This translates into CASSYQVTASTDTQYF. The chain has TRBV6-5 and TRBJ2-3; D gene uncertain. Germline V gives CDR1 MNHEY, CDR2 SVGAGI. The V and J ends lost 2 bases and 0 bases respectively, with 12 bases between them. The CDR3 is made up of 16 amino acids.

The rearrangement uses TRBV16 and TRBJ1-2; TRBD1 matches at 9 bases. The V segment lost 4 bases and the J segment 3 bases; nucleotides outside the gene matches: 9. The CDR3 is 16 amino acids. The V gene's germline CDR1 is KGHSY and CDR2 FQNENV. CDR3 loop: CASSRPGQGRYYGYTF. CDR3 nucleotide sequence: TGTGCCAGCAGCCGACCGGGACAGGGTCGGTACTATGGCTACACCTTC.

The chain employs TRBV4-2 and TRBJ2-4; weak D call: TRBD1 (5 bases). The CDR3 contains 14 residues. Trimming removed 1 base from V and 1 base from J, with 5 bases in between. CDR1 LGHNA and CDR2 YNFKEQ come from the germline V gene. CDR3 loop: CASSQAGAKNIQYF. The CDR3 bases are TGTGCCAGCAGCCAAGCAGGGGCCAAAAACATTCAGTACTTC.